The present entry profiles one T cell receptor (beta chain) with its context. Its antigen is unknown. TCRdb's copy holds only in-frame clones and misses some; the assay was immunoSEQ multiplex PCR. The sample has around 92,000 clones, more than 70% seen once. The sample belongs to a study of cytotoxic CD8 clonotypes in ibrutinib-treated CLL. Overall study findings and caveats: Public clonotypes were uncommon and contracted or stayed stable on treatment. Clonality rose at ibrutinib response and fell back toward baseline at progression. Baseline clonality, above age-matched healthy donor levels, tracked circulating CD8+ T-cell counts.

Sequences were derived from PBMCs, sampled after 24 months of ibrutinib treatment. The receptor was isolated from a human donor with chronic lymphocytic leukemia.

The CDR3 region is CASSFLIAGGPNEQYF. The CDR3 region has the DNA TGTGCCAGCAGCTTTTTAATAGCGGGAGGGCCCAACGAGCAGTACTTC. The chain employs TRBV7-9 and TRBJ2-7, with 11 bases identical to TRBD2. Losses at the gene ends were 3 bases for V and 5 bases for J; bases not matched to a gene: 9. This CDR3 comprises 16 residues. Germline V gene data show CDR1 as SEHNR and CDR2 as FQNEAQ (reference sequence).